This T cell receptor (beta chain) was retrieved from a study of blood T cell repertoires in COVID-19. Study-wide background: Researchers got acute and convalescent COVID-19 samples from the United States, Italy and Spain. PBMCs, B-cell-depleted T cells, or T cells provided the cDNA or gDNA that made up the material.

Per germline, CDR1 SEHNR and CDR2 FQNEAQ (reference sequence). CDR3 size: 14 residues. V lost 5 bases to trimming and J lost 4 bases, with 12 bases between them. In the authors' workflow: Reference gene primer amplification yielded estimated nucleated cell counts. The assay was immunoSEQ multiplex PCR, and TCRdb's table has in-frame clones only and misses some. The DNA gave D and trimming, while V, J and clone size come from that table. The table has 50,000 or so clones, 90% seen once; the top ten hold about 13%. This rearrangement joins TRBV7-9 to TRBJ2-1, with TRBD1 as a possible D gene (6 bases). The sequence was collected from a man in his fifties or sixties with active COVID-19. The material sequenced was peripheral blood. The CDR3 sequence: CASSQGLRYNEQFF. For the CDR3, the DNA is TGTGCCAGCAGCCAGGGGCTCAGATACAATGAGCAGTTCTTC.